This T cell receptor (beta chain) was profiled in a study of early T cells in non-severe SARS-CoV-2 infection. Study-level results: Using VDJdb, the matching emphasized anti-spike CD8 responses while missing private and CD4 specificities.

Germline V lookup: CDR1 SEHNR, CDR2 FQNEAQ (reference sequence). The J segment lost 10 bases and the V segment lost 5 bases, leaving 15 bases of the junction unmatched. The CDR3 consists of 15 residues. TCRdb analysed the 5' RACE reads with MiXCR anew, one entry per CDR3 protein. The sample consists of 65,000 to 80,000 distinct CDR3 sequences, under 15% of them appearing once. This clonotype came up a few times. Its target is unknown. The clonotype comes from an adult who was a healthcare worker with PCR-confirmed SARS-CoV-2 infection or an uninfected control (not recorded which). This chain uses TRBV7-9 with TRBJ1-1; 8 bases match TRBD1. Material for sequencing was whole blood. The CDR3 spells CASSQGSRTGTTAFF. The CDR3 coding sequence is TGTGCCAGCAGCCAAGGGTCCCGGACAGGGACGACAGCTTTCTTT. Looking up the rest from reference TRBV7-9 and TRBJ1-1 gives the full variable domain: DTGVSQNPRHKITKRGQNVTFRCDPISEHNRLYWYRQTLGQGPEFLTYFQNEAQLEKSRLLSDRFSAERPKGSFSTLEIQRTEQGDSAMYLCASSQGSRTGTTAFFGQGTRLTVV.